The 30 T cell receptor beta chains listed next were all sequenced from one sample in a study of cytomegalovirus exposure and HLA in healthy donors. A multiplex PCR was run with 60 Vbeta primers and 13 Jbeta primers. TCRdb's copy holds only in-frame clones and misses some; the assay was immunoSEQ multiplex PCR. The sample has approximately 98,000 clones; around 75% are singletons. Input material: PBMCs. The receptors stem from a man aged 18 to 29 in good health and CMV-seropositive.

The chain has TRBV6-1 and TRBJ2-7; 7 bases agree with TRBD1. Germline CDR1 reads MNHNS; CDR2 reads SASEGT. The CDR3 loop spans 13 amino acids. The V segment lost 7 bases and the J segment 5 bases; nucleotides outside the gene matches: 8. CDR3 protein: CASNWDRVNEQYF. CDR3 DNA: TGTGCCAGCAACTGGGACAGAGTAAACGAGCAGTACTTC.

The chain links TRBV6-6 to TRBJ2-1, with 7 bases that match TRBD1. The V gene end was trimmed by 5 bases and the J gene end by 13 bases; junction bases not matched to a gene: 8. The CDR3 has 12 amino acids. Germline V gives CDR1 MNHNY, CDR2 SVGAGI (reference sequence). This chain's CDR3 is CASSRGTAEQFF. CDR3 DNA sequence: TGTGCCAGCAGTAGGGGGACAGCTGAACAGTTCTTC.

This clone came up a few times. The chain joins TRBV29-1 to TRBJ1-1; D possibly corresponds to TRBD1 (6 bases). CDR1 and CDR2 from the germline V gene are SQVTM and ANQGSEA. V lost 3 bases, J lost 7 bases, and 12 bases lay in between. This CDR3 region has 12 residues. Written as DNA, the CDR3 is TGCAGCGTTGAGGGGACAACAGATGAAGCTTTCTTT. Protein: CSVEGTTDEAFF.

CDR3 DNA sequence: TGTGCCAGCAGCCACAGGACAGGGGAGGTATATGGCTACACCTTC. This translates into CASSHRTGEVYGYTF. The chain couples TRBV4-2 to TRBJ1-2; 9 bases agree with TRBD1. The CDR3 extends over 15 amino acids. CDR1 LGHNA and CDR2 YNFKEQ come from the germline V gene. J gave up 5 bases and V 3 bases, and 7 bases lay outside the gene matches.

V usage is TRBV19 and J usage is TRBJ1-5; the D gene is possibly TRBD1 (6 bases). V lost 5 bases, J lost 4 bases, and 9 bases lay in between. In germline, CDR1 is LNHDA, CDR2 SQIVND (reference sequence). CDR3 size: 13 residues. The CDR3 protein is CASSPQGNQPQHF. As DNA, the CDR3 is TGTGCCAGTAGTCCACAGGGAAATCAGCCCCAGCATTTT.

This clone was detected a few times. V usage is TRBV7-9 and J usage is TRBJ2-1; a possible D gene is TRBD2 (7 bases). CDR1 is SEHNR, CDR2 FQNEAQ, per germline (reference sequence). V lost 6 bases and J 9 bases, leaving 21 bases between the germline ends. The CDR3 is 15 residues long. Here the CDR3 reads CASSSTGGLLGEQFF. The CDR3 DNA is TGTGCCAGCAGTTCCACCGGGGGGCTGTTGGGTGAGCAGTTCTTC.

The chain uses TRBV9 and TRBJ1-1, with 10 positions matching TRBD1. CDR3 size: 15 residues. Per germline, CDR1 SGDLS and CDR2 YYNGEE. The ends lost 3 bases at V and 5 bases at J; junction bases unmatched: 7. The CDR3 DNA is TGTGCCAGCAGCGAAGACAGGGGGCTGGGGACTGAAGCTTTCTTT. Protein product: CASSEDRGLGTEAFF.

The chain recombines TRBV9 with TRBJ1-3; D is unresolved. This CDR3 has 15 amino acids. The V end was cut by 3 bases, the J end by 0 bases, with 10 bases between. Germline V gives CDR1 SGDLS, CDR2 YYNGEE. CDR3 region: CASSADTNSGNTIYF. CDR3 nucleotide sequence: TGTGCCAGCAGCGCCGACACCAACTCTGGAAACACCATATATTTT.

The rearrangement uses TRBV6-5 and TRBJ1-1, with D possibly being TRBD1 (5 bases). The CDR3 sequence is 14 residues long. Trimming took off 5 bases at V and 5 bases at J, with 15 bases between the two ends. In germline, CDR1 is MNHEY, CDR2 SVGAGI. The CDR3 bases are TGTGCCAGCAGTGCGAAGGGGTGGACGACTGAAGCTTTCTTT. This gives the protein CASSAKGWTTEAFF.

J is TRBJ1-2 and V is TRBV19; the match to TRBD1 covers 10 bases. Germline trimming cut 6 bases from V and 4 bases from J; bases unmatched to any gene: 14. Germline CDR1 LNHDA, CDR2 SQIVND (reference sequence). The CDR3 has 17 residues. CDR3 amino acids: CASRPPPGTGEAYGYTF. The CDR3 DNA sequence: TGTGCCAGTAGACCCCCCCCTGGGACAGGGGAGGCCTATGGCTACACCTTC.

The chain employs TRBV6-1 and TRBJ1-2, with TRBD1 matching over 7 bases. The CDR3 consists of 14 residues. Unmatched junction bases numbered 12, after V lost 8 bases and J lost 6 bases. The germline V gene has CDR1 MNHNS and CDR2 SASEGT. The CDR3 region is CASVRDSRVDGYTF. DNA of the CDR3: TGTGCCAGCGTTCGGGACAGCCGTGTCGATGGCTACACCTTC.

This rearrangement joins TRBV27 to TRBJ1-1, with D possibly being TRBD1 (5 bases). Trimming pared 6 bases from V and 7 bases from J, leaving 12 bases between. This CDR3 is built from 12 residues. Germline loops: CDR1 MNHEY, CDR2 SMNVEV (reference sequence). The CDR3 nucleotides read TGTGCCAGCAGCCAGGGAAGAGGTGAAGCTTTCTTT. It yields the protein CASSQGRGEAFF.

This chain connects TRBV15 to TRBJ1-2; D remains unclear. This CDR3 contains 15 residues. The germline gives CDR1 LNHNV, CDR2 YYDKDF (reference sequence). V was cut by 2 bases and J by 7 bases, with 17 bases left in between. The CDR3 bases are TGTGCCACCAGCAGATCAATTGGGGTAGGAGGTGGCTACACCTTC. It codes for CATSRSIGVGGGYTF.

CDR3 bases: TGCGCCAGCAGCTTCGGCGGGACAGGGGGGTACAATGAGCAGTTCTTC. Its translation is CASSFGGTGGYNEQFF. This chain connects TRBV5-1 to TRBJ2-1; 11 positions agree with TRBD1. V lost 2 bases, J lost 4 bases, and 5 bases stayed unmatched. The CDR3 loop spans 16 amino acids. The germline CDR1 and CDR2 sequences are SGHRS and YFSETQ.

This chain connects TRBV6-1 to TRBJ1-6, with TRBD1 as a possible D gene (5 bases). With 2 bases removed from V and 9 bases from J, the gap between germline ends came to 14 bases. Germline CDR1 is MNHNS and CDR2 is SASEGT. CDR3 length: 15 residues. CDR3 protein: CASSESAGQVSPLHF. CDR3 DNA: TGTGCCAGCAGTGAAAGTGCAGGGCAGGTTTCACCCCTCCACTTT.

The chain uses TRBV30 and TRBJ2-7; D gene uncertain. Between the trimmed V and J ends, which lost 1 base and 7 bases, there was a span of 5 bases. The CDR3 contains 10 residues. Germline loops: CDR1 GTSNPN, CDR2 SVGIG (reference sequence). The CDR3 nucleotides read TGTGCCTGGAGTGAGGAGGAGCAGTACTTC. It translates to CAWSEEEQYF.

The CDR3 nucleotides are TGTGCCAGCAGCGGAGCGGGGGGTGGAGGAGAGACCCAGTACTTC. Encoded protein: CASSGAGGGGETQYF. The chain combines TRBV13 with TRBJ2-5, with 9 nucleotides matching TRBD2. This CDR3 spans 15 amino acids. In germline, CDR1 is PRHDT, CDR2 FYEKMQ (reference sequence). Trimming at V came to 5 bases and at J to 4 bases, leaving 8 bases not matched to a gene.

V and J are TRBV5-1 and TRBJ2-7; no firm D call. Germline-derived CDR1 and CDR2 are SGHRS and YFSETQ. The germline V and J ends were trimmed by 0 bases and 7 bases, with 11 bases remaining between them. This CDR3 spans 13 amino acids. This chain's CDR3 is CASSLAGLFEQYF. The CDR3 DNA sequence: TGCGCCAGCAGCTTGGCAGGCCTCTTTGAGCAGTACTTC.

The chain combines TRBV28 with TRBJ2-3, with TRBD2 as a possible D gene (5 bases). CDR1 is MDHEN, CDR2 SYDVKM, per germline. The CDR3 length is 13 residues. Trimming shortened V by 6 bases and J by 6 bases, and 13 bases separated the two germline ends. CDR3 DNA: TGTGCCAGCAGCCCTGGTTTAGCGGATACGCAGTATTTT. Its translation: CASSPGLADTQYF.

The chain is built from TRBV7-9 and TRBJ1-5, with 7 bases matching TRBD1. V shed 0 bases and J 0 bases; nucleotides not matched to a gene: 5. The CDR3 has 17 residues. Germline-derived CDR1 and CDR2 are SEHNR and FQNEAQ (reference sequence). The CDR3 sequence is CASSLAGDRDSNQPQHF. DNA for the CDR3: TGTGCCAGCAGCTTAGCCGGAGACAGGGATAGCAATCAGCCCCAGCATTTT.

V usage is TRBV28 and J usage is TRBJ1-1, with TRBD1 identical over 8 bases. In germline, CDR1 is MDHEN, CDR2 SYDVKM. J gave up 0 bases and V 7 bases, and 4 bases lay outside the gene matches. This CDR3 comprises 14 residues. CDR3 region: CASTWTGMNTEAFF. The CDR3 DNA is TGTGCCAGCACCTGGACAGGGATGAACACTGAAGCTTTCTTT.

The chain couples TRBV30 to TRBJ1-2; 12 nucleotides match TRBD1. With 5 bases clipped from V and 6 bases from J, the junction kept 13 bases outside the gene matches. The CDR3 is 16 amino acids. CDR1 is GTSNPN, CDR2 SVGIG, per germline (reference sequence). CDR3 amino acids: CAWDPSGTGGADGYTF. CDR3 bases: TGTGCCTGGGACCCCTCCGGGACAGGGGGCGCGGATGGCTACACCTTC.

The chain's CDR3 is CASSSTSGGTDTQYF. CDR3 nucleotide sequence: TGTGCCAGCAGCTCCACTAGCGGGGGCACAGATACGCAGTATTTT. V gene TRBV11-2 combines with J gene TRBJ2-3; 10 bases are shared with TRBD2. Germline V gene lookup returns CDR1 SGHAT and CDR2 FQNNGV. This CDR3 has 15 amino acids. V lost 4 bases to trimming and J lost 1 base; unmatched junction nucleotides: 2.

The rearrangement links TRBV4-1 to TRBJ1-1; TRBD1 agrees at 7 bases. Germline V CDR1 and CDR2: MGHRA, YSYEKL. V trimming: 3 bases; J trimming: 1 base; junction bases outside the gene matches: 11. The CDR3 is made up of 17 amino acids. DNA of the CDR3: TGCGCCAGCAGCCAGAACAGGGGAATTGGCGGGAACACTGAAGCTTTCTTT. It yields the protein CASSQNRGIGGNTEAFF.

The chain is built from TRBV5-1 and TRBJ1-2; D perhaps matches TRBD1 (5 bases). Trimming took off 0 bases at V and 3 bases at J, with 9 bases between the two ends. Germline loops: CDR1 SGHRS, CDR2 YFSETQ. This CDR3 comprises 14 residues. The CDR3 protein is CASSLGGADYGYTF. In DNA, the CDR3 is TGCGCCAGCAGCTTGGGTGGGGCCGACTATGGCTACACCTTC.

The V gene is TRBV9, the J gene TRBJ1-3; no clear D gene. Germline V gene data show CDR1 as SGDLS and CDR2 as YYNGEE. Between the trimmed V and J ends, which lost 0 bases and 0 bases, there was a span of 13 bases. The CDR3 runs 17 residues. The CDR3 nucleotides are TGTGCCAGCAGCGTAGCTGGTCAGACTCACTCTGGAAACACCATATATTTT. Protein: CASSVAGQTHSGNTIYF. The complete variable domain, with remaining parts taken from reference TRBV9 and TRBJ1-3, reads DSGVTQTPKHLITATGQRVTLRCSPRSGDLSVYWYQQSLDQGLQFLIQYYNGEERAKGNILERFSAQQFPDLHSELNLSSLELGDSALYFCASSVAGQTHSGNTIYFGEGSWLTVV.

The chain couples TRBV7-2 to TRBJ2-7; TRBD1 aligns across 8 bases. J lost 9 bases, V lost 7 bases, and 11 bases had no gene match. The CDR3 has 13 residues. The germline CDR1 and CDR2 sequences are SGHTA and FQGNSA. Here the CDR3 reads CASNRGTSSAQYF. CDR3 sequence (DNA): TGTGCCAGCAACAGGGGGACCTCCTCTGCGCAGTACTTC.

The V and J genes are TRBV6-5 and TRBJ1-2; TRBD1 aligns across 7 bases. V lost 5 bases to trimming and J lost 4 bases; unmatched junction nucleotides: 4. Germline assignment: CDR1 MNHEY and CDR2 SVGAGI. CDR3 size: 13 residues. The CDR3 loop is CASSGQAFYGYTF. CDR3 nucleotides: TGTGCCAGCAGTGGACAGGCCTTCTATGGCTACACCTTC.

The chain employs TRBV5-4 and TRBJ2-3; maybe TRBD2 (5 bases). Per germline, CDR1 SGHNT and CDR2 YYREEE (reference sequence). V gave up 2 bases and J gave up 14 bases, with 15 bases separating them. The CDR3 extends over 12 amino acids. In DNA, the CDR3 is TGTGCCAGCAGCTTTCTAAGTAGCGAATCGTATTTT. Protein sequence: CASSFLSSESYF.

The sample holds a few counts of this clone. V gene TRBV7-7 combines with J gene TRBJ2-5; a possible D gene is TRBD2 (5 bases). Germline CDR1 is SSHAT and CDR2 is FNYEAQ (reference sequence). The CDR3 extends over 15 amino acids. V lost 5 bases to trimming and J lost 1 base, with 14 bases between them. CDR3 DNA: TGTGCCAGCAGCCCCGGGATCCACCTCCAAGAGACCCAGTACTTC. Translating it yields CASSPGIHLQETQYF.